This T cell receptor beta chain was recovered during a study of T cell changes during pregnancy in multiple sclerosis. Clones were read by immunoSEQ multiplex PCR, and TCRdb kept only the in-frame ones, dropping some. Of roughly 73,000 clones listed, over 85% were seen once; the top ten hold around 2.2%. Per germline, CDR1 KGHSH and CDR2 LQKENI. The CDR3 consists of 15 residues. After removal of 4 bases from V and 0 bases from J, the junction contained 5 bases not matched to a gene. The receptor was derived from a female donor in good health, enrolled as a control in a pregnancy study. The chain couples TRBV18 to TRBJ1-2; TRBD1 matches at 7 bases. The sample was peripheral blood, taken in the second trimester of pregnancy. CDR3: CASSQSTGTNYGYTF. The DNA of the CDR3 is TGTGCCAGCTCACAGTCGACAGGGACTAACTATGGCTACACCTTC.